This T cell receptor beta chain was retrieved from a study of T cells after posttransplantation cyclophosphamide. Busulfan-fludarabine conditioning, marrow transplant, and cyclophosphamide on days +3 and +4 were administered. Whole-study findings and limits: After PTCy, TRB diversity resembled that of CNI/methotrexate controls. TRB overlap between skin or GI tissue T cells and blood was limited.

CDR3 size: 15 residues. Trimming cost V 4 bases and J 4 bases; bases outside gene matches: 6. From germline, CDR1 is SGHRS and CDR2 YFSETQ. Using immunoSEQ multiplex PCR, the repertoire was profiled, and TCRdb retains in-frame clones only, with some absent. The sample carries 35,000 to 45,000 clones, about 77% recorded once. With regard to this clone: Its antigen is currently unknown.

The source is a female patient in her thirties or forties who received an allogeneic stem cell transplant from a related donor, was CMV-positive, and had no GVHD. Certain T cells may be donor cells from the graft. The material sequenced was CD4+ T cells sorted from blood, taken 1,800 to 2,000 days after a stem cell transplant with posttransplant cyclophosphamide. V and J are TRBV5-1 and TRBJ2-5, with 11 nucleotides matching TRBD1. The CDR3 DNA follows: TGCGCCAGCAGCACCGGGACAGGGGGAGGAGAGACCCAGTACTTC. Translated: CASSTGTGGGETQYF. The full variable domain, rest sourced from reference TRBV5-1 and TRBJ2-5, is KAGVTQTPRYLIKTRGQQVTLSCSPISGHRSVSWYQQTPGQGLQFLFEYFSETQRNKGNFPGRFSGRQFSNSRSEMNVSTLELGDSALYLCASSTGTGGGETQYFGPGTRLLVL.